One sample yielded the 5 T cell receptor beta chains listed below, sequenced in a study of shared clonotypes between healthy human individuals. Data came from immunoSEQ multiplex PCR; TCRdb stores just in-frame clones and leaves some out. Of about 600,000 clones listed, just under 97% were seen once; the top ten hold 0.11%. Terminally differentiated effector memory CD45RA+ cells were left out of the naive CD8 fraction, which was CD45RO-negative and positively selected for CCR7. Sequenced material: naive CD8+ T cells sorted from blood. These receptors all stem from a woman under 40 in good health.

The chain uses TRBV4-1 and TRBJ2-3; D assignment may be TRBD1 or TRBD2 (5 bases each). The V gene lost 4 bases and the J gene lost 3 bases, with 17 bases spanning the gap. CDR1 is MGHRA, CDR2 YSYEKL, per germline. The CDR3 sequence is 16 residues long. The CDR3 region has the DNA TGCGCCAGCAGCCCCCTCCCCGGGGCGGTAACAGATACGCAGTATTTT. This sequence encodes CASSPLPGAVTDTQYF.

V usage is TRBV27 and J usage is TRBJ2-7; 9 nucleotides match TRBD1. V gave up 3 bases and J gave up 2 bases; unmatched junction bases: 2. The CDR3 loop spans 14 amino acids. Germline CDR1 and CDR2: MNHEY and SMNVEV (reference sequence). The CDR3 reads CASSFDRGAYEQYF. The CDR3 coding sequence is TGTGCCAGCAGTTTCGACAGGGGGGCCTACGAGCAGTACTTC.

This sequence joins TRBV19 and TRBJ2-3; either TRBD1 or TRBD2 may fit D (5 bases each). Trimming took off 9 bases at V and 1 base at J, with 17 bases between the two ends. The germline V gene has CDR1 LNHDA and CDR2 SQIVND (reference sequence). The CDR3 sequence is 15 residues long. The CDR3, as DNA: TGTGCCAGCGGGACGGGAATTGGGGGCACAGATACGCAGTATTTT. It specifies CASGTGIGGTDTQYF.

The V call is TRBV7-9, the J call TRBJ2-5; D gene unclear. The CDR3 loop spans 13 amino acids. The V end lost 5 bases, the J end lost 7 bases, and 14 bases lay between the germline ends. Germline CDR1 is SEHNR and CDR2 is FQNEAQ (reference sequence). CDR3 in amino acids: CASSPRTARTQYF. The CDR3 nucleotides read TGTGCCAGCAGCCCGCGGACGGCGAGGACCCAGTACTTC.

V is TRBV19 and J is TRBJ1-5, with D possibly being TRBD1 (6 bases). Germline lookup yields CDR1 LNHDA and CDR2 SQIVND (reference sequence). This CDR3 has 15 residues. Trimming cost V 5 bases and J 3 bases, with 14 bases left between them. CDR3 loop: CASSATTGVNQPQHF. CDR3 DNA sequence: TGTGCCAGTAGTGCTACGACAGGCGTCAATCAGCCCCAGCATTTT.